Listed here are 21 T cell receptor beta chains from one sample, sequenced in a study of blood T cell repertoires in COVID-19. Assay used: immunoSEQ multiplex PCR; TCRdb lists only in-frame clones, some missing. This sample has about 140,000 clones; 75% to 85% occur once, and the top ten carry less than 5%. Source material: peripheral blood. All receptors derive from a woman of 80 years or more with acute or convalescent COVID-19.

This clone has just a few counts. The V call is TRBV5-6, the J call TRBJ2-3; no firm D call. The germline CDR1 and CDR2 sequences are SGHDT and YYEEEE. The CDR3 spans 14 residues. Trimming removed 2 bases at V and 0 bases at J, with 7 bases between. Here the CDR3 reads CASSFTRSTDTQYF. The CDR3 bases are TGTGCCAGCAGCTTCACCCGGAGCACAGATACGCAGTATTTT.

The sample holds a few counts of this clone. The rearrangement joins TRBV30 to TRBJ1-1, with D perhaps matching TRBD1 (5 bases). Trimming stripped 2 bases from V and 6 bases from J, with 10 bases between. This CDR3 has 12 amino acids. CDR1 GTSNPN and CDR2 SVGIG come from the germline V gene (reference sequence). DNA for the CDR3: TGTGCCTGGAGTCGGGGGTCGGCTGAAGCTTTCTTT. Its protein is CAWSRGSAEAFF.

The CDR3 is CASTPEGTSGVGELFF. For the CDR3, the DNA is TGTGCCAGCACCCCCGAGGGGACTAGCGGGGTCGGGGAGCTGTTTTTT. The chain couples TRBV27 to TRBJ2-2; 13 nucleotides agree with TRBD2. Germline V gives CDR1 MNHEY, CDR2 SMNVEV (reference sequence). With 7 bases clipped from V and 7 bases from J, the junction kept 9 bases outside the gene matches. The CDR3 contains 16 residues.

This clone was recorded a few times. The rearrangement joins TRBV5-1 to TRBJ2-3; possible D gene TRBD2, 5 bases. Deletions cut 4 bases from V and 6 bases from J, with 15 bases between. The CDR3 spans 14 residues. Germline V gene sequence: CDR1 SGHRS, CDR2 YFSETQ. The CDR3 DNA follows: TGCGCCAGCAGCATCACAGCGGAGACCGATACGCAGTATTTT. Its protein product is CASSITAETDTQYF. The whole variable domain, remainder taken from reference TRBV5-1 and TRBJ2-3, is KAGVTQTPRYLIKTRGQQVTLSCSPISGHRSVSWYQQTPGQGLQFLFEYFSETQRNKGNFPGRFSGRQFSNSRSEMNVSTLELGDSALYLCASSITAETDTQYFGPGTRLTVL.

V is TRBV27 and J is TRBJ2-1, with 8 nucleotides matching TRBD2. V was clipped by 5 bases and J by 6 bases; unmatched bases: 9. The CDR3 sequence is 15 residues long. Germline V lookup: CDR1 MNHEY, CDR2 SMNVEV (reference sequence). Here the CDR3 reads CASSATAGVGNEQFF. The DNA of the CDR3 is TGTGCCAGCAGTGCTACAGCGGGAGTAGGCAATGAGCAGTTCTTC.

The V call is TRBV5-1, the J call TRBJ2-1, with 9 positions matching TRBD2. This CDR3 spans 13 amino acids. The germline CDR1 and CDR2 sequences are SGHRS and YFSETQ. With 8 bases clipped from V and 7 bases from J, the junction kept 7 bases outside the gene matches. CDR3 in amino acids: CASGGRAWNEQFF. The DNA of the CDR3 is TGCGCCAGTGGCGGGAGGGCCTGGAATGAGCAGTTCTTC.

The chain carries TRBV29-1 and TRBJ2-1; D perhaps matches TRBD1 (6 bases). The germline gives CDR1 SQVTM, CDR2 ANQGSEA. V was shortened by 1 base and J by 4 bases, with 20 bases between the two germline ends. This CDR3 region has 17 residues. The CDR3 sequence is CSVEGPLDRFLYNEQFF. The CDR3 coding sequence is TGCAGCGTTGAAGGGCCCTTAGACAGGTTCCTTTACAATGAGCAGTTCTTC.

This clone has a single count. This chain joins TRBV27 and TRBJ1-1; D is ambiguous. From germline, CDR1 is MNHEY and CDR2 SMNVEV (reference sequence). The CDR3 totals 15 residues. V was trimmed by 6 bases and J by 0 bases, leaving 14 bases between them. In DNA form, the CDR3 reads TGTGCCAGCAGCCCTCTGGAGACCCTGAACACTGAAGCTTTCTTT. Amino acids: CASSPLETLNTEAFF.

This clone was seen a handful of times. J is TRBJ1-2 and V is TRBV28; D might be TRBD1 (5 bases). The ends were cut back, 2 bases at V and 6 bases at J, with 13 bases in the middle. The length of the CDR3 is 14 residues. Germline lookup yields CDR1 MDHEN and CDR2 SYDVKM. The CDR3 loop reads CASSLEQVGHGYTF. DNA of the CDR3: TGTGCCAGCAGTTTAGAACAGGTCGGGCATGGCTACACCTTC.

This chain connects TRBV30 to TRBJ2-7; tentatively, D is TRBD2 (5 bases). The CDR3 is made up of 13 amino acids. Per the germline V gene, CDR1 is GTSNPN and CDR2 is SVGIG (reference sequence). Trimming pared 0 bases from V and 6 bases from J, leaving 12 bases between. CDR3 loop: CAWSVGRGLEQYF. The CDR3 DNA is TGTGCCTGGAGTGTAGGTCGGGGTCTCGAGCAGTACTTC.

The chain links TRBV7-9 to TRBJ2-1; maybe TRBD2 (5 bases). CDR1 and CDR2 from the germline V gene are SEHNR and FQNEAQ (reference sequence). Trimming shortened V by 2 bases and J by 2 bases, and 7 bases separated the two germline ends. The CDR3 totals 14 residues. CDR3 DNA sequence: TGTGCCAGCAGCTTACTCGGGGCCTACAATGAGCAGTTCTTC. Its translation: CASSLLGAYNEQFF.

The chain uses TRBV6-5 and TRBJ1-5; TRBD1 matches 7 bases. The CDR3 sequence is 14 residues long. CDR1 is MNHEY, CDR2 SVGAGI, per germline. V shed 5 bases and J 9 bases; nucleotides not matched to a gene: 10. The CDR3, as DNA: TGTGCCAGCAGTCCTTTTGACAGGGAAGGGCCCCAGCATTTT. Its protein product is CASSPFDREGPQHF.

The CDR3 is CAGGQGRGKLFF. The CDR3 DNA sequence: TGTGCCGGGGGGCAGGGCAGAGGAAAACTGTTTTTT. The chain links TRBV30 to TRBJ1-4; tentative D call: TRBD1 (6 bases). Germline CDR1 is GTSNPN and CDR2 is SVGIG (reference sequence). V was pared by 8 bases and J by 10 bases, with 17 bases between. The CDR3 is made up of 12 amino acids.

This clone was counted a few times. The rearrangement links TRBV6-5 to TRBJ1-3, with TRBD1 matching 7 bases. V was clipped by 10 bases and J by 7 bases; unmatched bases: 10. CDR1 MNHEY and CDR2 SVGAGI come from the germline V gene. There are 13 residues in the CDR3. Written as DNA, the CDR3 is TGTGCCACCATGGACAGGTCGGGCAACACCATATATTTT. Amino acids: CATMDRSGNTIYF.

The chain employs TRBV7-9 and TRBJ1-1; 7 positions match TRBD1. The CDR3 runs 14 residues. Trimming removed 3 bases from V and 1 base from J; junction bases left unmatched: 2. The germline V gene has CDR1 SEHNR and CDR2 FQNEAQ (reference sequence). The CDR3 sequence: CASSFWDRNTEAFF. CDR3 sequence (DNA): TGTGCCAGCAGCTTCTGGGACAGGAACACTGAAGCTTTCTTT.

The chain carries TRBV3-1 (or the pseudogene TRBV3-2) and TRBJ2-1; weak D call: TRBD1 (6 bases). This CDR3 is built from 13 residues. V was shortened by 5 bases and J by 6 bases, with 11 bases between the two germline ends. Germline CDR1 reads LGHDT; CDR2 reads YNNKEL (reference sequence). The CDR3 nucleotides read TGTGCCAGCAGCGGTTGGGGGCTCAATGAGCAGTTCTTC. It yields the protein CASSGWGLNEQFF.

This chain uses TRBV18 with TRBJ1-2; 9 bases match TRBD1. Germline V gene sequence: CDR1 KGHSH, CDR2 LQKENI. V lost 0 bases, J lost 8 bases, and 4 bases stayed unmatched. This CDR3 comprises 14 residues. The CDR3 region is CASSPPGTGRGYTF. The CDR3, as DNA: TGTGCCAGCTCACCACCGGGGACAGGGAGAGGCTACACCTTC.

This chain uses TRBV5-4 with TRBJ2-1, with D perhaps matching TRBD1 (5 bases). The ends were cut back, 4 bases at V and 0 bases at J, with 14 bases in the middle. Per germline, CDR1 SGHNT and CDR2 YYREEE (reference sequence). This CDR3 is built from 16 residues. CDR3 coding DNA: TGTGCCAGCAGCCACAGGTCTACGAGCTCCTACAATGAGCAGTTCTTC. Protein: CASSHRSTSSYNEQFF.

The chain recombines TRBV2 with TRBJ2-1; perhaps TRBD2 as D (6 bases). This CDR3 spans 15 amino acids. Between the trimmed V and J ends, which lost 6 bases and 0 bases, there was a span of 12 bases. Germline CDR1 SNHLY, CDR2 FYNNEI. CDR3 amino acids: CASRLAPSSYNEQFF. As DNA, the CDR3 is TGTGCCAGCAGGCTAGCGCCCAGCTCCTACAATGAGCAGTTCTTC.

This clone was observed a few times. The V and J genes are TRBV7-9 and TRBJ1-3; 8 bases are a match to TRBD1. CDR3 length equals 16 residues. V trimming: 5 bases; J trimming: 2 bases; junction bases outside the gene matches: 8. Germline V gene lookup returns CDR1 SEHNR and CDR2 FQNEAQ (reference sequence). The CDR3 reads CASSATAGGPGNTIYF. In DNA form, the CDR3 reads TGTGCCAGCAGCGCAACCGCAGGGGGCCCTGGAAACACCATATATTTT.

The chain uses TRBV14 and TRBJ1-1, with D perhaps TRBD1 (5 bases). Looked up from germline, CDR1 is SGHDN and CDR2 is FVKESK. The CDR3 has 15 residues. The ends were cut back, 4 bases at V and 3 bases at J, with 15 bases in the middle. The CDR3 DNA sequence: TGTGCCAGCAGCCGTCCGGAGGGGACGGACACTGAAGCTTTCTTT. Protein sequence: CASSRPEGTDTEAFF.